The 13 T cell receptor beta chains given below trace back to one sample, sequenced in a study of chemoradiotherapy in HPV16-positive cancers. TCRdb's table, derived via immunoSEQ multiplex PCR, lists solely in-frame clones and lacks some. The data show some 8,900 clones, with approximately 88% seen just once and 3.5% held by the top ten. Here the sequenced sample was blood, taken from a patient who underwent chemoradiotherapy. Every receptor here comes from a human donor with HPV-associated anogenital cancer.

The genes are TRBV5-1 and TRBJ1-5; no definite D call. This CDR3 has 14 amino acids. The V end was cut by 5 bases, the J end by 0 bases, with 9 bases between. Per germline, CDR1 SGHRS and CDR2 YFSETQ. CDR3 protein: CASSEGNSNQPQHF. In DNA, the CDR3 is TGCGCCAGCAGTGAGGGTAATAGCAATCAGCCCCAGCATTTT.

The gene calls are TRBV9 and TRBJ2-7; the match to TRBD1 covers 8 bases. The ends lost 3 bases at V and 5 bases at J; junction bases unmatched: 7. This CDR3 contains 14 residues. Germline V lookup: CDR1 SGDLS, CDR2 YYNGEE. CDR3 DNA sequence: TGTGCCAGCAGCGCCCAAGGACAGGGCCACGAGCAGTACTTC. Translating gives CASSAQGQGHEQYF.

DNA for the CDR3: TGTGCCAGCGGGGAGACACTGGAGACCCAGTACTTC. Its translation: CASGETLETQYF. This chain joins TRBV2 and TRBJ2-5, with a weak D call TRBD2 (5 bases). The CDR3 sequence is 12 residues long. The V gene's germline CDR1 is SNHLY and CDR2 FYNNEI. Trimming removed 8 bases from V and 5 bases from J, with 12 bases in between.

This clone was observed a handful of times. Other nucleotide sequences from this sample produce the same CDR3. The genes are TRBV9 and TRBJ2-2; D uncertain. V was clipped by 1 base and J by 5 bases, with 3 bases between them. Germline loops: CDR1 SGDLS, CDR2 YYNGEE. This CDR3 is 12 amino acids long. The DNA for the CDR3 is TGTGCCAGCAGCGTACGTACCGGGGAGCTGTTTTTT. Its translation: CASSVRTGELFF.

For the CDR3, the DNA is TGTGCCACCAGCCAGACTAGCGGGAGCGAAAGGCTCTCAGATACGCAGTATTTT. It encodes CATSQTSGSERLSDTQYF. The V call is TRBV15, the J call TRBJ2-3, with 12 bases identical to TRBD2. Germline CDR1 and CDR2: LNHNV and YYDKDF (reference sequence). With V trimmed by 5 bases and J by 4 bases, 13 bases remained unmatched. The CDR3 is 18 residues long.

The CDR3 DNA is TGTGCCAGTAGTAGACAGAGTTTAAGCTACGAGCAGTACTTC. Its translation is CASSRQSLSYEQYF. The rearrangement links TRBV19 to TRBJ2-7; TRBD1 might be the D (5 bases). The CDR3 runs 14 residues. Germline CDR1 reads LNHDA; CDR2 reads SQIVND (reference sequence). V shed 4 bases and J shed 3 bases, with 13 bases lying between them. The whole variable domain, filled in from reference TRBV19 and TRBJ2-7, reads DGGITQSPKYLFRKEGQNVTLSCEQNLNHDAMYWYRQDPGQGLRLIYYSQIVNDFQKGDIAEGYSVSREKKESFPLTVTSAQKNPTAFYLCASSRQSLSYEQYFGPGTRLTVT.

The gene calls are TRBV7-2 and TRBJ1-2; D gene unclear. Per germline, CDR1 SGHTA and CDR2 FQGNSA. V was clipped by 3 bases and J by 5 bases, with 13 bases between them. This CDR3 contains 14 residues. CDR3 protein: CASSLASGSYGYTF. CDR3 DNA sequence: TGTGCCAGCAGCTTGGCCTCGGGGAGTTATGGCTACACCTTC. Supplemented by reference TRBV7-2 and TRBJ1-2, the full variable domain reads GAGVSQSPSNKVTEKGKDVELRCDPISGHTALYWYRQSLGQGLEFLIYFQGNSAPDKSGLPSDRFSAERTGGSVSTLTIQRTQQEDSAVYLCASSLASGSYGYTFGSGTRLTVV.

The V gene is TRBV19, the J gene TRBJ1-1, with TRBD1 as a possible D gene (5 bases). CDR1 is LNHDA and CDR2 is SQIVND in the germline V gene (reference sequence). The V gene lost 1 base and the J gene lost 11 bases, with 14 bases spanning the gap. CDR3 length: 13 residues. The CDR3 bases are TGTGCCAGTAGTATAGGCAGGGAGAGTCGGGCTTTCTTT. This sequence encodes CASSIGRESRAFF. Looking up the rest from reference TRBV19 and TRBJ1-1 gives the full variable domain: DGGITQSPKYLFRKEGQNVTLSCEQNLNHDAMYWYRQDPGQGLRLIYYSQIVNDFQKGDIAEGYSVSREKKESFPLTVTSAQKNPTAFYLCASSIGRESRAFFGQGTRLTVV.

The CDR3 DNA follows: TGTGCCAGCAGTTTCCCAGAGGCTAGCACAGATACGCAGTATTTT. Its protein product is CASSFPEASTDTQYF. The rearrangement joins TRBV27 to TRBJ2-3; no firm D call. Germline V gene lookup returns CDR1 MNHEY and CDR2 SMNVEV (reference sequence). V lost 3 bases and J lost 0, with 10 bases in between. CDR3 length: 15 amino acids.

The chain is built from TRBV7-9 and TRBJ2-1; 12 nucleotides align to TRBD2. The CDR3 length is 18 residues. Germline V gives CDR1 SEHNR, CDR2 FQNEAQ (reference sequence). V lost 5 bases and J lost 8; bases outside the gene matches: 16. The CDR3 loop is CASSTTQPRTSGVDEQFF. The CDR3 DNA reads TGTGCCAGCAGCACCACCCAGCCCCGGACTAGCGGGGTGGATGAGCAGTTCTTC.

The chain has TRBV5-1 and TRBJ1-2, with D possibly matching TRBD1 (5 bases). Germline V gives CDR1 SGHRS, CDR2 YFSETQ. The CDR3 extends over 14 amino acids. Deletions cut 3 bases from V and 0 bases from J, with 9 bases between. The CDR3: CASSSQASNYGYTF. Written as DNA, the CDR3 is TGCGCCAGCAGCTCACAGGCGTCTAACTATGGCTACACCTTC. Supplemented by reference TRBV5-1 and TRBJ1-2, the full variable domain reads KAGVTQTPRYLIKTRGQQVTLSCSPISGHRSVSWYQQTPGQGLQFLFEYFSETQRNKGNFPGRFSGRQFSNSRSEMNVSTLELGDSALYLCASSSQASNYGYTFGSGTRLTVV.

The chain employs TRBV5-1 and TRBJ2-1; 10 bases line up with TRBD1. Germline V lookup: CDR1 SGHRS, CDR2 YFSETQ. The CDR3 is 17 amino acids. J was trimmed by 7 bases and V by 1 base; bases with no gene match: 11. In DNA form, the CDR3 reads TGCGCCAGCAGCTTGAGGGAGGTCGGGACAGGGGCAAATGAGCAGTTCTTC. It yields the protein CASSLREVGTGANEQFF.

The chain recombines TRBV9 with TRBJ2-5; tentatively, D is TRBD1 or TRBD2 (5 bases each). This CDR3 spans 12 amino acids. CDR1 is SGDLS and CDR2 is YYNGEE in the germline V gene. The V end lost 4 bases, the J end lost 4 bases, and 8 bases lay between the germline ends. The CDR3: CASSPGTETQYF. The DNA of the CDR3 is TGTGCCAGCAGCCCTGGGACAGAGACCCAGTACTTC.